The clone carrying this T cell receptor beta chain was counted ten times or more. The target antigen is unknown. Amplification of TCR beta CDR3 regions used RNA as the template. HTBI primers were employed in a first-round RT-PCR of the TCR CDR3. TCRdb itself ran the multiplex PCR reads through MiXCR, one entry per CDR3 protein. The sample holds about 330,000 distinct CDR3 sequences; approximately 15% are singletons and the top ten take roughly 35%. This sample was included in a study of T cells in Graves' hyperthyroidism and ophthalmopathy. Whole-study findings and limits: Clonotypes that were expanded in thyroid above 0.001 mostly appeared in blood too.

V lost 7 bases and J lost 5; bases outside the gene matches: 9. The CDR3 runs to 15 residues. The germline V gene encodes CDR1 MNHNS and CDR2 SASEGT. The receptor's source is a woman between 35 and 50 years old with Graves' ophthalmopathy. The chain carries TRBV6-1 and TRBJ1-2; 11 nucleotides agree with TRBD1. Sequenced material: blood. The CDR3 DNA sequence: TGTGCCAGCACGGGACAGGGGGTCCTTTGGTATGGCTACACCTTC. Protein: CASTGQGVLWYGYTF.